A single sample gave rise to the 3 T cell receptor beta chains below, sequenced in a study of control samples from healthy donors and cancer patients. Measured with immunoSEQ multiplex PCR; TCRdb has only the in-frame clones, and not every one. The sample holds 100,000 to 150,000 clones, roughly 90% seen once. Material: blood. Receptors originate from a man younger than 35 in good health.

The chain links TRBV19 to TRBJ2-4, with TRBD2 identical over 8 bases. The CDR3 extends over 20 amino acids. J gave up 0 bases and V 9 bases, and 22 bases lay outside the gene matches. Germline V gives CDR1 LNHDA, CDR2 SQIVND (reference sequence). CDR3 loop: CASKPRGGKTGDLAKNIQYF. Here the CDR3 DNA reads TGTGCCAGCAAACCCCGGGGGGGAAAGACCGGGGATTTAGCCAAAAACATTCAGTACTTC.

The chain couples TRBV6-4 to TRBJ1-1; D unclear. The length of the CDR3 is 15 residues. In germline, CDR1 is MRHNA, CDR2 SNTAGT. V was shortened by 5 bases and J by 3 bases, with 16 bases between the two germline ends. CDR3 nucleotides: TGTGCCAGCAGTTCTGGGAGGGAGGGCTACACTGAAGCTTTCTTT. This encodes CASSSGREGYTEAFF.

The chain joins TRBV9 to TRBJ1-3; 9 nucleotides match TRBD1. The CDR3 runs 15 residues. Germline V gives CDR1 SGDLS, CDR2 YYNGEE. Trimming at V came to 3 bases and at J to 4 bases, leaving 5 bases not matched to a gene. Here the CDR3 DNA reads TGTGCCAGCAGCGCGAACAGGGGGCTCGGAAACACCATATATTTT. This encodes CASSANRGLGNTIYF.